This is a list of T cell receptor beta chains from one sample in a study of T-cell reconstitution after alpha-beta-depleted transplantation in children. Each CDR3 protein gets one entry after TCRdb re-called the PCR reads with MiXCR. The sample records hundreds of thousands of distinct CDR3 sequences, approximately 15% being singletons. Sequenced here: PBMCs, mostly from graft donor cells, sampled 360 days after TCRalphabeta/CD19-depleted stem cell transplant. These receptors were obtained from a male patient aged 2 to 9 who had a stem cell transplant for acute lymphoblastic leukemia, so the T cells may come from the graft donor. The CDR3 runs from the conserved cysteine through the conserved F or W. A D gene is named only where the DNA matches it firmly. Clone size, where shown, is once, few, many, or a class for clones that have expanded.

few	TRBV7-2	-	TRBJ2-5	TGTGCCAGCAGCTTACGCCAATCTAGCTCCCTCAGAGAGACCCAGTACTTC	CASSLRQSSSLRETQYF
-	TRBV12-3/TRBV12-4	TRBD1	TRBJ2-1	TGTGCCAGCGAGCCAGGGGGACCCAATGAGCAGTTCTTC	CASEPGGPNEQFF
-	TRBV10-3	-	TRBJ2-5	TGTGCCATCAGTGCGAAAGGACAGCCGGGACTAAAAGAGACCCAGTACTTC	CAISAKGQPGLKETQYF
-	TRBV29-1	-	TRBJ1-1	TGCAGCTCTTCGCCCGGACAGTTGAACACTGAAGCTTTCTTT	CSSSPGQLNTEAFF
few	TRBV5-1	-	TRBJ1-2	TGCGCCAGCAGCTTGATCCTAGGGAGCGGCTACACCTTC	CASSLILGSGYTF
-	TRBV7-6	-	TRBJ2-5	TGTGCCAGCAGCTTAACCTTACAAGAGACCCAGTACTTC	CASSLTLQETQYF
-	TRBV20-1	-	TRBJ1-5	TGCAGTGCTAGGGAGTTTGGGCAGGGACACAATCAGCCCCAGCATTTT	CSAREFGQGHNQPQHF
-	TRBV6-1	-	TRBJ1-1	TGTGCCAGCAGTGCTGCTTGGGGAAACACTGAAGCTTTCTTT	CASSAAWGNTEAFF
few	TRBV13	TRBD2	TRBJ2-1	TGTGCCAGCAGCTTAGAGGATCTAGCGGGGGGCCCCTCCTACAATGAGCAGTTCTTC	CASSLEDLAGGPSYNEQFF
-	TRBV5-4	-	TRBJ1-1	TGTGCCGCGGGGGTCCGGGCGAACACTGAAGCTTTCTTT	CAAGVRANTEAFF
-	TRBV10-1	-	TRBJ2-3	TGCGCCAGCAGTGAGGGTTGGGGGCCCACAGATACGCAGTATTTT	CASSEGWGPTDTQYF
-	TRBV6-5	-	TRBJ2-1	TGTGCCAGCAGTTACTCGAGGAACCCGACCCAGGATCCCTACAATGAGCAGTTCTTC	CASSYSRNPTQDPYNEQFF
-	TRBV18	-	TRBJ1-2	TGTGCCAGCTCACCAGTACCAGGGTACATATCCGGCTACACCTTC	CASSPVPGYISGYTF
-	TRBV2	-	TRBJ1-1	TGTGCCAACCAAAGCGGGGGGCCAAACACTGAAGCTTTCTTT	CANQSGGPNTEAFF
few	TRBV20-1	TRBD2	TRBJ2-3	TGCAGTGCTTTAAGCGGGGGACGCACAGATACGCAGTATTTT	CSALSGGRTDTQYF
-	TRBV4-3	-	TRBJ1-5	TGCGCCAGCAGCCAAGAGCGGGCCTCTCTAGGGGTCCCTAATCAGCCCCAGCATTTT	CASSQERASLGVPNQPQHF
many	TRBV5-1	-	TRBJ1-2	TGCGCCAGCAGCTTGCCGGGGGACGGCTACACCTTC	CASSLPGDGYTF
few	TRBV28	-	TRBJ2-1	TGTGCCAGCCAGGGACCTTCTCTAGCTAGCTCCTACAATGAGCAGTTCTTC	CASQGPSLASSYNEQFF
few	TRBV12-3/TRBV12-4	-	TRBJ2-7	TGTGCCAGCAGTCCCCAGACAGTGGGCTACGAGCAGTACTTC	CASSPQTVGYEQYF
-	TRBV5-1	-	TRBJ2-1	TGCGCCAGCAGCTTGGCGGGACCCAACAATGAGCAGTTCTTC	CASSLAGPNNEQFF
few	TRBV20-1	-	TRBJ2-7	TGCAGTACACCACGCAAGGACCCCTACGAGCAGTACTTC	CSTPRKDPYEQYF
few	TRBV5-1	TRBD1	TRBJ1-1	TGCGCCAGCAGCCATTCCGACAGGGGTACTGAAGCCTTCTTT	CASSHSDRGTEAFF
few	TRBV12-3/TRBV12-4	-	TRBJ2-1	TGTGCCAGCAGTCCCAGGGTAGGGGGGAATGAGCAGTTCTTC	CASSPRVGGNEQFF
many	TRBV7-9	-	TRBJ2-3	TGTGCCAGCAGGAAAATGGAAGAAGGCACAGATACGCAGTATTTT	CASRKMEEGTDTQYF
-	TRBV24-1	-	TRBJ2-6	TGTGCCACCAGTGATTCCCCCGGGGCACTAGCTGGGGCCAACGTCCTGACTTTC	CATSDSPGALAGANVLTF
few	TRBV20-1	-	TRBJ2-1	TGCAGTGCTAGCTTACAGAGCTCCTACAATGAGCAGTTCTTC	CSASLQSSYNEQFF
few	TRBV21-1	-	TRBJ2-7	TGTGCCAGCAGCAAAAGACCGAACTCCTACGAGCAGTACTTC	CASSKRPNSYEQYF
many	TRBV5-1	-	TRBJ1-1	TGCGCCAGCAGCTCGTCGGGACAAATGAACACTGAAGCTTTCTTT	CASSSSGQMNTEAFF
-	TRBV24-1	-	TRBJ2-7	TGTGCCACCAGTGATAATAGGGGCTACGAGCAGTACTTC	CATSDNRGYEQYF
-	TRBV20-1	-	TRBJ2-7	TGCAGTGCCTCCCGGGAGACAGGGTTGGGCGAGCAGTACTTC	CSASRETGLGEQYF
few	TRBV29-1	TRBD1	TRBJ1-2	TGCAGCGTTGGGGGACAGGGAAGAATTGGCTACACCTTC	CSVGGQGRIGYTF
few	TRBV20-1	-	TRBJ1-1	TGCAGTGCTAGAGCCCCCTCATCCTCAGCTCAAGCTTTCTTT	CSARAPSSSAQAFF
once	TRBV5-5	TRBD1	TRBJ2-7	TGTGCCAGCAGCTCCGACAGGGGGGTATCCCACGAGCAGTACTTC	CASSSDRGVSHEQYF
-	TRBV5-1	TRBD2	TRBJ2-5	TGCGCCAGCAGCTTGGTGTCTGCGGGGGGCCGAGAGACCCAGTACTTC	CASSLVSAGGRETQYF
few	TRBV20-1	TRBD1	TRBJ1-1	TGCAGTGCTAGAGGGGACAGGGGAAGAGCTTTCTTT	CSARGDRGRAFF
few	TRBV4-2	-	TRBJ2-2	TGTGCCAGCAGCCAAGAGGTATTCGGGGAGCTGTTTTTT	CASSQEVFGELFF
few	TRBV28	-	TRBJ1-5	TGTGCCAGCAGTTTCGAGACCTACAGGGCATATCAGCCCCAGCATTTT	CASSFETYRAYQPQHF
many	TRBV5-6	-	TRBJ2-6	TGTGCCAGCAGCATAGACTCTGGGGCCAACGTCCTGACTTTC	CASSIDSGANVLTF
few	TRBV4-3	TRBD1	TRBJ2-7	TGCGCCAGCAGCCAATATCTATTAGCCGGGACAGATTACGAGCAGTACTTC	CASSQYLLAGTDYEQYF
-	TRBV12-3/TRBV12-4	-	TRBJ1-2	TGTGCCAGCAGTTTGGGGTTTGCCTATGGCTACACCTTC	CASSLGFAYGYTF
-	TRBV29-1	TRBD1	TRBJ1-6	TGCAGCGTTCGACAGGGGAGCCCCTATAATTCACCCCTCCACTTT	CSVRQGSPYNSPLHF
few	TRBV29-1	-	TRBJ1-2	TGCAGCGTTGAAGGGAAAACCGGGAGTAAAGAGGGCTACACCTTC	CSVEGKTGSKEGYTF
-	TRBV12-3/TRBV12-4	-	TRBJ2-3	TGTGCCAGCAGTTCAAACGGACTTTCAAGGGGCACAGATACGCAGTATTTT	CASSSNGLSRGTDTQYF
many	TRBV7-8	-	TRBJ1-1	TGTGCCAGCAGCTTAAGGGGGGCAGGGACCATGAACACTGAAGCTTTCTTT	CASSLRGAGTMNTEAFF